This record concerns one TCR beta chain sequence. Its antigen is unknown. No base quality values were provided; no much bigger clone lies one nucleotide off. Via the germline V gene (reference sequence), CDR1 is GTSNPN and CDR2 SVGIG. The V end loses 4 bases and the J end loses 0 bases, and a stretch of 15 bases separates them. From its cysteine to its phenylalanine, the CDR3 spans 15 amino acids. The read is trimmed to its CDR3 DNA, 45 bases read in frame from base 1. Participants in the prospective study were aged roughly 18 to 89 years, lived in 20 to 25 United States geographic areas, and enrolled through a virtual design. In the prospective study, participants were assigned to cohorts based on the clinical history participants reported in a screening survey and a study questionnaire. Each participant in the prospective study had whole blood, serum and a nasopharyngeal or oropharyngeal swab collected by mobile phlebotomists. Additional blood draws and questionnaires over an approximately two-month period could optionally be provided by prospective study participants. Blood samples from the prospective study were shipped frozen or at room temperature prior to DNA extraction.

This sample was taken from a study of blood T cell repertoires in COVID-19 (dated by TCRdb to about 2020). Study-wide context: Samples from collaborators originated in the United States, Italy and Spain and spanned both the acute and convalescent phases of COVID-19. The samples were drawn from the first 160 participants of the ongoing ImmuneRACE study and from 950 to 1,500 subjects provided by 6 global collaborators. The dataset comprised deeply sampled blood TCRbeta repertoires from subjects exposed to, actively infected with, or recovered from COVID-19. The material from the prospective study consisted of cDNA or gDNA derived from T cells, B-cell-depleted T cells, or PBMCs. The sample metadata nearly always contained a de-identified subject ID, COVID-19 status, age in years and sex. The repertoires were made available in a free public database intended to serve as a resource for research on the immune response to SARS-CoV-2. HLA class I and class II types, where available, came from metadata supplied by the sample provider rather than from assay-based typing.

TCRbeta CDR3 regions were amplified from genomic DNA using the immunoSEQ Assay, a bias-controlled multiplex PCR. Under the source paper's analysis protocol: Nucleated cell counts per sample were estimated from amplification of reference gene primers within the assay. To quantify the absolute abundance of each unique TCRbeta CDR3 rearrangement, sequence reads were collapsed and filtered. For each sample, productive Simpson clonality was calculated by taking the square root of Simpson's diversity index across productive rearrangements. TCRdb took over this immuneACCESS table, retaining in-frame rearrangements with V and J assigned. Such tables are incomplete; in checked studies, under half of the missing clones stem from an unresolved V gene, and the remainder is unexplained. The V and J calls and clone size are taken from that table; D and trimming were inferred from the DNA. The sample data list 200,000 to 250,000 clones, and over 75% of these were observed just once. Jointly, the top ten make up 9.1% of the sample.

The paper's findings and limits, for the study overall: The amount of clinical and demographic metadata varied by source and participant and was provided uncurated.

The V and J segments used are TRBV30 and TRBJ1-2; TRBD1 is perhaps the D gene, given 5 matching bases. Sequenced input: PBMCs or T cells enriched from blood (not recorded which). This TCR came from a woman aged 45 to 65 with acute COVID-19. The nucleotide sequence is given as TGTGCCTGGAACCGCGGGGCAGGCGCTAACTATGGCTACACCTTC. Its protein reads: CAWNRGAGANYGYTF.